This TCR beta chain originates from a study of cytomegalovirus exposure and HLA in healthy donors. The table lists this clone with a count of one. The antigen is undetermined. V was shortened by 5 bases and J by 7 bases, with 11 bases between the two germline ends. This CDR3 spans 13 amino acids. Germline V lookup: CDR1 SGHNT, CDR2 YENEEA. Those who donated were healthy bone marrow donors. Primers for the PCR totalled 60 Vbeta and 13 Jbeta. Sequencing was performed with immunoSEQ multiplex PCR; in TCRdb, only in-frame clones are kept and a portion is missing. The sample includes 150,000 or so clones, over 60% of them seen just once. General observations from the study: In a later analysis, the majority of CMV-associated beta chains seemingly showed HLA restriction. Later analysis identified about 15,000 TCR beta sequences associated with HLA alleles, using a false discovery rate threshold of 0.05.

Material: PBMCs. The origin of this receptor is a woman between 18 and 30 years old in good health and CMV-seronegative. The V call is TRBV11-3, the J call TRBJ2-2, with no clear D. CDR3 bases: TGTGCCAGCAGCCTCAGACTCGGCGGGGAGCTGTTTTTT. As protein: CASSLRLGGELFF.